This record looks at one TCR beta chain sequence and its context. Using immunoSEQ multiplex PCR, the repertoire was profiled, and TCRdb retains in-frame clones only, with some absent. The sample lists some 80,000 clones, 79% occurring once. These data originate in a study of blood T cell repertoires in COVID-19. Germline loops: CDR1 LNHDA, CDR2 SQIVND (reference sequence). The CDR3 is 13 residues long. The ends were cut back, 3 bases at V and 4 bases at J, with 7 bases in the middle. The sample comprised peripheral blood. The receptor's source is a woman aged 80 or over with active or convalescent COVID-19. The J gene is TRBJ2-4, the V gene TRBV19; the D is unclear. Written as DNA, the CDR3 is TGTGCCAGTAGTATTGATAGAAAAAACATTCAGTACTTC. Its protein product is CASSIDRKNIQYF. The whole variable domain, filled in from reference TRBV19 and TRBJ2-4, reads DGGITQSPKYLFRKEGQNVTLSCEQNLNHDAMYWYRQDPGQGLRLIYYSQIVNDFQKGDIAEGYSVSREKKESFPLTVTSAQKNPTAFYLCASSIDRKNIQYFGAGTRLSVL.